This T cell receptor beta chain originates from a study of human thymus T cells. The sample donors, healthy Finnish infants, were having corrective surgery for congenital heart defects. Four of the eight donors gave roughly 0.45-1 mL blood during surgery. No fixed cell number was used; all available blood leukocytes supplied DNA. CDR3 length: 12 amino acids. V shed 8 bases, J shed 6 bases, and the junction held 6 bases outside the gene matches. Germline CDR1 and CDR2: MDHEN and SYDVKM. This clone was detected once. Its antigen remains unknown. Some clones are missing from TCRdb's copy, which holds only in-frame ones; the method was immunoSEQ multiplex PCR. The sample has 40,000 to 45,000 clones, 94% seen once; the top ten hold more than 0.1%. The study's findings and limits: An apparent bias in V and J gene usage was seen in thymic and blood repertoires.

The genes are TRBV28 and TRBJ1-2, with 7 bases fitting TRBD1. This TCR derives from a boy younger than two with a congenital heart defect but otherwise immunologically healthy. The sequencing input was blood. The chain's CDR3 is CASGTTGNGYTF. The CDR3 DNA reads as TGTGCCAGCGGGACGACAGGGAATGGCTACACCTTC.